This T cell receptor beta chain is drawn from a study of blood T cell repertoires in COVID-19. Study context: Samples came from the United States, Italy and Spain, spanning acute and convalescent COVID-19. In each case, the material was cDNA or gDNA derived from T cells, B-cell-depleted T cells, or PBMCs.

As processed by the authors: Reference gene primers were amplified, and this amplification served to estimate nucleated cell counts. Method: immunoSEQ multiplex PCR; TCRdb's copy keeps in-frame clones and lacks some. V, J and clone size are those of that table, while D and trimming were read from the DNA. The repertoire holds fewer than 120,000 clones, with over 65% as singletons. V dropped 1 base and J dropped 7 bases, with 13 bases sitting between them. This CDR3 is 15 amino acids long. Per germline, CDR1 LGHDT and CDR2 YNNKEL (reference sequence). Sequenced sample: peripheral blood. The genes are TRBV3-1 (or the pseudogene TRBV3-2) and TRBJ2-2; possible D gene TRBD1, 5 bases. This TCR was sampled from a woman of 80 years or more with acute or convalescent COVID-19. CDR3 nucleotide sequence: TGTGCCAGCAGCCAAGGGGCGTTCACAGGCGGGGAGCTGTTTTTT. This codes for CASSQGAFTGGELFF.